These 7 T cell receptor beta chains originate from one sample sequenced in a study of CD8 T cells in Susac syndrome. It was with random hexamers that about 0.45 to 1 ug RNA was reverse transcribed. TCRdb analysed the immunoSEQ multiplex PCR reads with MiXCR anew, one entry per CDR3 protein. The table includes about 300,000 distinct CDR3 sequences, about 88% detected once. The sequencing input was CD8+ T cells from PBMCs. Source of these receptors: a human donor with multiple sclerosis.

This chain links TRBV7-9 with TRBJ1-5; TRBD1 matches at 9 bases. After removal of 1 base from V and 5 bases from J, the junction contained 6 bases not matched to a gene. Per germline, CDR1 SEHNR and CDR2 FQNEAQ (reference sequence). The CDR3 length is 16 residues. The CDR3 region has the DNA TGTGCCAGCAGCTTAGGGACAGGGGAAAAGTATCAGCCCCAGCATTTT. This translates into CASSLGTGEKYQPQHF. The whole variable domain, filled in from reference TRBV7-9 and TRBJ1-5, reads DTGVSQNPRHKITKRGQNVTFRCDPISEHNRLYWYRQTLGQGPEFLTYFQNEAQLEKSRLLSDRFSAERPKGSFSTLEIQRTEQGDSAMYLCASSLGTGEKYQPQHFGDGTRLSIL.

The rearrangement joins TRBV4-3 to TRBJ2-7; D gene ambiguous. V lost 0 bases and J 1 base, leaving 13 bases between the germline ends. This CDR3 is 16 amino acids long. Looked up from germline, CDR1 is LGHNA and CDR2 is YSLEER. The CDR3 DNA follows: TGCGCCAGCAGCCAAGATCAGGCGTCAGGATCCTACGAGCAGTACTTC. It encodes CASSQDQASGSYEQYF.

CDR3 sequence reads: CSNSGGTEETQYF. CDR3 DNA sequence: TGCAGCAATTCTGGAGGGACAGAAGAGACCCAGTACTTC. The rearrangement links TRBV29-1 to TRBJ2-5; D perhaps matches TRBD1 (7 bases). The CDR3 is made up of 13 amino acids. Germline lookup yields CDR1 SQVTM and CDR2 ANQGSEA. With 8 bases removed from V and 3 bases from J, the gap between germline ends came to 16 bases.

The genes are TRBV6-5 and TRBJ2-3; 7 bases align to TRBD2. Germline V gene lookup returns CDR1 MNHEY and CDR2 SVGAGI. The CDR3 covers 15 residues. Trimming at V came to 2 bases and at J to 6 bases, leaving 8 bases not matched to a gene. CDR3 region: CASSYKAGVRDTQYF. The CDR3 coding sequence is TGTGCCAGCAGTTACAAGGCGGGAGTGCGTGATACGCAGTATTTT.

This sequence joins TRBV6-2 or TRBV6-3 and TRBJ2-1; the D gene is possibly TRBD2 (7 bases). Germline V gene sequence: CDR1 MNHEY, CDR2 SVGEGT. V was trimmed by 3 bases and J by 6 bases, leaving 18 bases between them. CDR3 length: 16 residues. The CDR3 protein is CASSYINPGGRNEQFF. The CDR3 nucleotides read TGTGCCAGCAGTTATATTAACCCCGGGGGGCGCAATGAGCAGTTCTTC.

CDR3 sequence (DNA): TGTGCCAGCAGCCCGCGGGGGACCGTAAAAATGTTGACGGAAGCTTTCTTT. Translation: CASSPRGTVKMLTEAFF. The chain combines TRBV9 with TRBJ1-1; a weak D match, TRBD1 (5 bases). V was trimmed by 4 bases and J by 8 bases, leaving 27 bases between them. Per germline, CDR1 SGDLS and CDR2 YYNGEE. The CDR3 covers 17 residues.

The V gene is TRBV6-5, the J gene TRBJ1-1; the D is unclear. Trimming removed 0 bases at V and 6 bases at J, with 8 bases between. This CDR3 is built from 13 residues. Germline CDR1 MNHEY, CDR2 SVGAGI. The CDR3 nucleotides are TGTGCCAGCAGTTACTCGTTACAGTCTGAAGCTTTCTTT. This encodes CASSYSLQSEAFF.